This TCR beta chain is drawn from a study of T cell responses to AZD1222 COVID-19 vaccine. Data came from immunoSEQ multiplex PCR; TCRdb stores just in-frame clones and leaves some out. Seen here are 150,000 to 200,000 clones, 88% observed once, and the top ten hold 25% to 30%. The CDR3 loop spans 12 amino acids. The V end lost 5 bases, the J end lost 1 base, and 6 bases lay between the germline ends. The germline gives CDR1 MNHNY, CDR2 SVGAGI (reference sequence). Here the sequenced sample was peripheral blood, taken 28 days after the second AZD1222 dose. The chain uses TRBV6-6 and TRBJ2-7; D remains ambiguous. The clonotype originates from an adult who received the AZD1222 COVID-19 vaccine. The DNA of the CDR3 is TGTGCCAGCAGTCCTCGGTCCTACGAGCAGTACTTC. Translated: CASSPRSYEQYF.